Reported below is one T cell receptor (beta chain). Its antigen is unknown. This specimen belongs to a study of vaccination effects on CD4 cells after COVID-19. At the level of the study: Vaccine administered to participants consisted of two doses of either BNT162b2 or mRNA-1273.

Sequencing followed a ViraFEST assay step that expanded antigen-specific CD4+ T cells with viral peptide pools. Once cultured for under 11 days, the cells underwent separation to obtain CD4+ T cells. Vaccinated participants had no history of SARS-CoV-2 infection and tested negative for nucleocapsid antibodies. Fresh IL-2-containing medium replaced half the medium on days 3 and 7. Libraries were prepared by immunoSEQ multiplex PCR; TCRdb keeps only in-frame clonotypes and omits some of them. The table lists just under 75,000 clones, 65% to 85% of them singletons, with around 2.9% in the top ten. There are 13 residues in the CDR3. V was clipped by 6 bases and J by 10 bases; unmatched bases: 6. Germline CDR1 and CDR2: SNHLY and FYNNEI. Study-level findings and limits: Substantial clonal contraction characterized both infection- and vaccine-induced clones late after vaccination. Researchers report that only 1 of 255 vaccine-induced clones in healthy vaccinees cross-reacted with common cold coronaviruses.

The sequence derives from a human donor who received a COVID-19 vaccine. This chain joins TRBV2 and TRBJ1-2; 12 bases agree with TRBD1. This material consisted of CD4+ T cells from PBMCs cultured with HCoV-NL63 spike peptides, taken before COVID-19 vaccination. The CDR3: CASSGTGGADYTF. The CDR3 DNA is TGTGCCAGCAGCGGGACAGGGGGCGCGGACTACACCTTC.